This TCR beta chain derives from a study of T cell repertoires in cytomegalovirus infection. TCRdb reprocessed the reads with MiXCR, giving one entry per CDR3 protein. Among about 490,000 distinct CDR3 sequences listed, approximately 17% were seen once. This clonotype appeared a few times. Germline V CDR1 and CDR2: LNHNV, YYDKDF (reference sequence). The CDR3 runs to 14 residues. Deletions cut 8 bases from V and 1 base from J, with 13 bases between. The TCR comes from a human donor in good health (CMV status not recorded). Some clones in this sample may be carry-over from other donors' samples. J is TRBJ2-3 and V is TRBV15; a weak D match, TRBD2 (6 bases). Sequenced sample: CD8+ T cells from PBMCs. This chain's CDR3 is CATRGTTGTDTQYF. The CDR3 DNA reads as TGTGCCACCCGGGGGACGACGGGCACAGATACGCAGTATTTT.